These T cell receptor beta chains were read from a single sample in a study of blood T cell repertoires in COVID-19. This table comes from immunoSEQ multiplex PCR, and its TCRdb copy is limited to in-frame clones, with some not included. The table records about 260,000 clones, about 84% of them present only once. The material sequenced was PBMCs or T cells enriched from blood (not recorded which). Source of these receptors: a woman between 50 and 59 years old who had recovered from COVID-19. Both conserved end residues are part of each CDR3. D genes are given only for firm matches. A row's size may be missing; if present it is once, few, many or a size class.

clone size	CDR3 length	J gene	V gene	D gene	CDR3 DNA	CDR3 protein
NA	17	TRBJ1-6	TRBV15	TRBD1	TGTGCCACCAGCAGAAACGCCGGGACAGGCCTTGAATCACCCCTCCACTTT	CATSRNAGTGLESPLHF
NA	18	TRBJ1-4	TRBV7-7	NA	TGTGCTAGCAGCTTCGGGCAGGGATTAGTTGCAACTAATGAAAAACTGTTTTTT	CASSFGQGLVATNEKLFF
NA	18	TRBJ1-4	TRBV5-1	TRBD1	TGCGCCAGCAGCTTTTCGGCAGGACAGGGACCTGGTAATGAAAAACTGTTTTTT	CASSFSAGQGPGNEKLFF
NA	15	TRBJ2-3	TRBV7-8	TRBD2	TGTGCCAGCAGCTTATTACTAGCGTCGCCAGATACGCAGTATTTT	CASSLLLASPDTQYF
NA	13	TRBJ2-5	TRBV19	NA	TGTGCCAGCAGGAACAGGGACCAAGAGACCCAGTACTTC	CASRNRDQETQYF
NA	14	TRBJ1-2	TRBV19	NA	TGTGCCAGTAGCCCGGGGGGGACTAACTATGGCTACACCTTC	CASSPGGTNYGYTF
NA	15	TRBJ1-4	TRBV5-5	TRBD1	TGTGCCAGCAGCAACCGACAGGGGGCTTTTGAAAAACTGTTTTTT	CASSNRQGAFEKLFF
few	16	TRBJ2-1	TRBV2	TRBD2	TGTGCCAGCAGCGACCTACTAGCGGGGGTCGGCAATGAGCAGTTCTTC	CASSDLLAGVGNEQFF
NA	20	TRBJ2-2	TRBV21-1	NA	NA	CASSKVGQGSAGEACGELFF
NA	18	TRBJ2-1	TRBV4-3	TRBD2	TGCGCCAGCAGCCAAGATGTAGCCCTAGCGGGCTCCTACAATGAGCAGTTCTTC	CASSQDVALAGSYNEQFF
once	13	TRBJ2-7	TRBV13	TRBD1	TGTGCCAGCAGCCTAAACCCCGGGACAGGGCACTACTTC	CASSLNPGTGHYF
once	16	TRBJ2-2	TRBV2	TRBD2	TGTGCCAGCAGGGGACTAGCGGGGGTGAACACCGGGGAGCTGTTTTTT	CASRGLAGVNTGELFF
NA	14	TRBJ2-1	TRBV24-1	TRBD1	TGTGCCACCAAATCCCGGGACAGGGACAATGAGCAGTTCTTC	CATKSRDRDNEQFF